This T cell receptor beta chain was recorded in a study of blood T cell repertoires in COVID-19. Study at large: Nucleic acid was either cDNA or gDNA, and it came from T cells, B-cell-depleted T cells, or PBMCs.

Measured with immunoSEQ multiplex PCR; TCRdb has only the in-frame clones, and not every one. The sample shows 90,000 to 120,000 clones, about nine tenths of them seen only once. Germline-derived CDR1 and CDR2 are KGHDR and SFDVKD. The CDR3 has 16 amino acids. V shed 2 bases, J shed 7 bases, and the junction held 9 bases outside the gene matches. The sample was peripheral blood. The sequence was collected from a man between 60 and 75 years old with acute or convalescent COVID-19. The genes are TRBV24-1 and TRBJ2-4; TRBD2 matches at 8 bases. The CDR3 nucleotides read TGTGCCACCAGTGATTCCGTTAGCGGGACCTTGAACATTCAGTACTTC. Its protein product is CATSDSVSGTLNIQYF.